This T cell receptor (beta chain) was obtained from a study of OX40 agonist ivuxolimab in advanced cancers. V shed 8 bases and J 5 bases; nucleotides not matched to a gene: 14. Germline assignment: CDR1 MNHEY and CDR2 SMNVEV (reference sequence). The CDR3 is 16 residues long. Points on this clone: Antigen unknown.

Some clones are missing from TCRdb's copy, which holds only in-frame ones; the method was immunoSEQ multiplex PCR. Of about 80,000 clones in the sample, about nine tenths were seen once. Whole-study results and caveats: Partial responders receiving 0.1-3.0 mg/kg showed among the lowest clonal expansion.

The chain employs TRBV27 and TRBJ2-2, with 7 nucleotides matching TRBD1. The sequencing used CD4+ or CD8+ T cells sorted from blood, collected in a trial of the OX40 agonist ivuxolimab. The clonotype was recovered from an adult with an advanced solid tumor such as melanoma, head and neck, liver or kidney cancer. As DNA, the CDR3 is TGTGCCAGCGGGGAAGGGACAGTCGGAGTGACCGGGGAGCTGTTTTTT. Protein: CASGEGTVGVTGELFF.